What follows are 10 T cell receptor beta chains derived from one specimen sequenced in a study of T-cell reconstitution after alpha-beta-depleted transplantation in children. Using unique molecular identifiers, the investigators prepared the TCRbeta library. TCRdb used MiXCR to reprocess the PCR reads, holding one entry per CDR3 protein. The sample has 780,000 or so distinct CDR3 sequences; around 17% are singletons. Sequencing was performed on PBMCs, mostly from graft donor cells, taken 360 days after TCRalphabeta/CD19-depleted stem cell transplant. These receptors were collected from a male patient aged 10 to 17 who had a stem cell transplant for acute lymphoblastic leukemia, so the T cells may come from the graft donor.

This clonotype showed up just a few times. The rearrangement uses TRBV20-1 and TRBJ2-7; TRBD2 matches 10 bases. V lost 3 bases and J lost 2; bases outside the gene matches: 7. The CDR3 sequence is 15 residues long. Germline loops: CDR1 DFQATT, CDR2 SNEGSKA (reference sequence). CDR3 DNA sequence: TGCAGTGCTAGGGATAGCGGGAGGCCCGCCTACGAGCAGTACTTC. Its protein product is CSARDSGRPAYEQYF.

This clonotype has more than one count but fewer than ten. V usage is TRBV27 and J usage is TRBJ1-2, with 9 bases fitting TRBD1. Germline V gives CDR1 MNHEY, CDR2 SMNVEV (reference sequence). The V segment lost 7 bases and the J segment 4 bases; nucleotides outside the gene matches: 13. The CDR3 extends over 16 amino acids. The CDR3 DNA reads TGTGCCAGCAATGTGGGGACAGGGATCCTCTCCTATGGCTACACCTTC. Translated, it gives CASNVGTGILSYGYTF.

The sample holds a few counts of this clonotype. The chain links TRBV20-1 to TRBJ2-7; D may correspond to TRBD1 or TRBD2 (5 bases each). Trimming took 3 bases from V and 2 from J, leaving 11 bases between them. The CDR3 extends over 13 amino acids. The germline CDR1 and CDR2 sequences are DFQATT and SNEGSKA (reference sequence). The CDR3 spells CSASVGTPYEQYF. The CDR3, as DNA: TGCAGTGCTAGCGTCGGGACCCCCTACGAGCAGTACTTC.

Concerning this clonotype itself: One end of the junction fails to match germline, which may point to a read error. The rearrangement uses TRBV11-1 and TRBJ2-6; D is possibly TRBD1 (5 bases). Per the germline V gene, CDR1 is SGHAT and CDR2 is FQDESV (reference sequence). This CDR3 is built from 14 residues. The CDR3 DNA reads as TGTGCCAGCAGGAGGATCTCTGGGGCCAACGCCCTGACTTTC. Amino acid sequence: CASRRISGANALTF.

This clonotype came up a few times. The chain employs TRBV6-1 and TRBJ1-4; D not resolved. Germline assignment: CDR1 MNHNS and CDR2 SASEGT. CDR3 length: 15 residues. V was pared by 7 bases and J by 2 bases, with 14 bases between. CDR3 DNA sequence: TGTGCCAGCAACGCTCATGGGCCTACTAATGAAAAACTGTTTTTT. It encodes CASNAHGPTNEKLFF.

This clonotype was counted a few times. This chain connects TRBV20-1 to TRBJ2-1, with 8 bases identical to TRBD2. Looked up from germline, CDR1 is DFQATT and CDR2 is SNEGSKA (reference sequence). This CDR3 region has 13 residues. Trimming cost V 3 bases and J 5 bases; bases outside gene matches: 3. The CDR3 protein is CSARRGANNEQFF. In nucleotides, the CDR3 is TGCAGTGCTAGGCGGGGGGCCAACAATGAGCAGTTCTTC.

This clonotype was counted many times. The chain is built from TRBV20-1 and TRBJ2-7; D not resolved. The CDR3 runs to 12 residues. Germline values: CDR1 DFQATT, CDR2 SNEGSKA (reference sequence). V shed 0 bases and J shed 4 bases, with 7 bases lying between them. CDR3 region: CSAREERYEQYF. The CDR3 bases are TGCAGTGCTAGAGAAGAAAGGTACGAGCAGTACTTC.

This clonotype was recorded many times. The chain carries TRBV5-1 and TRBJ2-2; TRBD2 matches 9 bases. This CDR3 comprises 16 residues. CDR1 and CDR2 from the germline V gene are SGHRS and YFSETQ. V lost 4 bases and J lost 1; bases outside the gene matches: 5. CDR3 sequence: CASSPLLAGNTGELFF. The CDR3 bases are TGCGCCAGCAGCCCCCTACTAGCGGGGAACACCGGGGAGCTGTTTTTT.

The V and J genes are TRBV5-1 and TRBJ2-3; D uncertain. Trimming removed 7 bases from V and 2 bases from J, with 11 bases in between. The CDR3 loop spans 13 amino acids. CDR1 and CDR2 (germline): SGHRS, YFSETQ. DNA for the CDR3: TGCGCCAGCGCCGGGTCTTACACAGATACGCAGTATTTT. It specifies CASAGSYTDTQYF.

The V call is TRBV29-1, the J call TRBJ2-7; 7 positions match TRBD1. Looked up from germline, CDR1 is SQVTM and CDR2 is ANQGSEA. With V trimmed by 7 bases and J by 1 base, 1 base remained unmatched. The CDR3 extends over 11 amino acids. The chain's CDR3 is CSADRSYEQYF. Here the CDR3 DNA reads TGCAGCGCGGACAGGTCCTACGAGCAGTACTTC.